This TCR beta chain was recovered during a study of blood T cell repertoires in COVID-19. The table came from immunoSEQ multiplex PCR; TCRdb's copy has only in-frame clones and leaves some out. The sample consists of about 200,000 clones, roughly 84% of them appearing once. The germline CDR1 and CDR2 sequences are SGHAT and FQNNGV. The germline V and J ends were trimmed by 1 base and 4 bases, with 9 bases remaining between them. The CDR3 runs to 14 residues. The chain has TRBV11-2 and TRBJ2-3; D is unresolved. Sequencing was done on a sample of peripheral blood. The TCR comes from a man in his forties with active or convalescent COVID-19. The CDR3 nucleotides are TGTGCCAGCAGCTTAGTTAACACCCCAGATACGCAGTATTTT. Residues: CASSLVNTPDTQYF.